A single TCR beta chain is shown here with its context. Its antigen is not known. The CDR3 extends over 16 amino acids. Germline values: CDR1 SNHLY, CDR2 FYNNEI. The J segment lost 3 bases and the V segment lost 3 bases, leaving 7 bases of the junction unmatched. The source of the sample is a study of cytomegalovirus exposure and HLA in healthy donors. Overall study findings and caveats: It was reported that the classifier diagnosed cytomegalovirus status with high specificity and sensitivity in both the original and validation cohorts. Researchers counted 180 or so TCR beta chains as cytomegalovirus-associated. The majority of TCR sequences were rare, yet some public TCRs appeared in many donors. The sole available immune exposure information was CMV serostatus.

Primers included in the PCR were 60 Vbeta and 13 Jbeta primers. Sequenced by immunoSEQ multiplex PCR; TCRdb stores in-frame clones only, minus some. This table holds approximately 200,000 clones, around 78% found once. Specimen: PBMCs. This TCR was sampled from a man between 25 and 39 years old in good health and CMV-seronegative. The J gene is TRBJ2-7, the V gene TRBV2; 11 bases fit TRBD2. CDR3 DNA: TGTGCCAGCAGTGATGGACTAGCGGGTAGGGTCTACGAGCAGTACTTC. Encoded protein: CASSDGLAGRVYEQYF.